Below are 9 T cell receptor beta chains sequenced from a single sample in a study of blood T cells in healthy people across ages. The authors ran a second PCR of about 7 to 11 cycles using a sample-barcoded 5' primer and a J-beta primer mix. MiXCR, applied by TCRdb to the 5' RACE reads, yields one record per CDR3 protein. This repertoire shows fewer than 2,000,000 distinct CDR3 sequences, 34% found once; its top ten account for roughly 12%. Sequencing was done on a sample of blood. Receptor source: a woman in her twenties or thirties in good health.

The chain joins TRBV14 to TRBJ1-2; D perhaps matches TRBD1 (6 bases). Germline values: CDR1 SGHDN, CDR2 FVKESK. This CDR3 is 16 amino acids long. V lost 1 base to trimming and J lost 1 base, with 13 bases between them. The DNA of the CDR3 is TGTGCCAGCAGCCAAGGAACGGACAGATTTAACTATGGCTACACCTTC. Amino acid sequence: CASSQGTDRFNYGYTF.

V gene TRBV7-9 combines with J gene TRBJ2-4; the match to TRBD2 covers 8 bases. The germline V gene has CDR1 SEHNR and CDR2 FQNEAQ (reference sequence). The J segment lost 2 bases and the V segment lost 1 base, leaving 13 bases of the junction unmatched. The CDR3 is made up of 19 amino acids. CDR3 region: CASSLEEFGGRRSKNIQYF. In DNA, the CDR3 is TGTGCCAGCAGCTTAGAGGAGTTCGGCGGGAGGAGGTCCAAAAACATTCAGTACTTC.

This clonotype was recorded a few times. The gene calls are TRBV7-3 and TRBJ2-2; 11 bases line up with TRBD1. V was pared by 5 bases and J by 3 bases, with 5 bases of the junction left unmatched. This CDR3 is 16 amino acids long. Germline V gives CDR1 SGHTA, CDR2 FQGTGA. The CDR3 spells CASSRRTGGYTGELFF. The CDR3 DNA reads as TGTGCCAGCAGCCGCCGGACAGGGGGCTACACCGGGGAGCTGTTTTTT. The whole variable domain, filled in from reference TRBV7-3 and TRBJ2-2, reads GAGVSQTPSNKVTEKGKYVELRCDPISGHTALYWYRQSLGQGPEFLIYFQGTGAADDSGLPNDRFFAVRPEGSVSTLKIQRTERGDSAVYLCASSRRTGGYTGELFFGEGSRLTVL.

A note on this clonotype: One end of the junction does not line up with germline, which may come from a read error. The chain recombines TRBV2 with TRBJ2-6, with a possible D match to TRBD1 (5 bases). Germline lookup yields CDR1 SNHLY and CDR2 FYNNEI. The CDR3 is made up of 15 amino acids. This chain's CDR3 is CTSREGNSGANVLTF. The CDR3 DNA reads as TGTACCAGCAGGGAAGGGAACTCTGGGGCCAACGTCCTGACTTTC. Complete variable domain (other parts from reference TRBV2 and TRBJ2-6): EPEVTQTPSHQVTQMGQEVILRCVPISNHLYFYWYRQILGQKVEFLVSFYNNEISEKSEIFDDQFSVERPDGSNFTLKIRSTKLEDSAMYFCTSREGNSGANVLTFGAGSRLTVL.

This chain joins TRBV20-1 and TRBJ1-1, with a tentative D call TRBD1 (5 bases). CDR3 length equals 16 residues. Germline values: CDR1 DFQATT, CDR2 SNEGSKA (reference sequence). The ends were cut back, 0 bases at V and 1 base at J, with 15 bases in the middle. Here the CDR3 DNA reads TGCAGTGCTAGAGATCCAGGGAGGGGACCGAACACTGAAGCTTTCTTT. Amino acids: CSARDPGRGPNTEAFF.

The chain joins TRBV5-4 to TRBJ2-1; TRBD1 agrees at 9 bases. J lost 10 bases, V lost 3 bases, and 5 bases had no gene match. This CDR3 contains 13 residues. The germline CDR1 and CDR2 sequences are SGHNT and YYREEE (reference sequence). The CDR3 spells CASSWTGEVEQFF. The CDR3 DNA reads TGTGCCAGCAGCTGGACAGGGGAGGTGGAGCAGTTCTTC.

As for this clonotype: Given a much more abundant clone one base away, this may be a read error. V and J are TRBV7-2 and TRBJ2-3; no definite D call. Per germline, CDR1 SGHTA and CDR2 FQGNSA. The CDR3 runs to 14 residues. CDR3 amino acids: CASSSLTATDTRYF. CDR3 nucleotides: TGTGCCAGCAGCTCCCTGACTGCCACAGATACGCGGTATTTT.

This clonotype was detected many times. The chain carries TRBV12-3 or TRBV12-4 and TRBJ2-7, with D unresolved. The CDR3 length is 13 residues. The ends were cut back, 6 bases at V and 3 bases at J, with 12 bases in the middle. CDR3 amino acids: CASSLSVSYEQYF. In nucleotides, the CDR3 is TGTGCCAGCAGCTTGTCTGTAAGCTACGAGCAGTACTTC.

The genes are TRBV20-1 and TRBJ2-5; the match to TRBD2 covers 15 bases. The germline V gene has CDR1 DFQATT and CDR2 SNEGSKA (reference sequence). This CDR3 has 15 residues. The junction had 6 bases not matched to a gene; V was cut back by 6 bases and J by 4 bases. The CDR3 nucleotides are TGCAGTGCGAGGACTAGCGGGGGGGCCCGAGAGACCCAGTACTTC. Its translation: CSARTSGGARETQYF.